The present T cell receptor beta chain was sequenced within a study of CD8+ T cells in alopecia areata. This clone was picked up one time. Extraction and reverse transcription of RNA yielded cDNA as the sequencing template. TCRdb's table, derived via immunoSEQ multiplex PCR, lists solely in-frame clones and lacks some. Of tens of thousands of clones detected, around 80% appear once; the ten largest clones hold under 20%. Germline CDR1 SGHNT, CDR2 YYREEE (reference sequence). Trimming at V came to 2 bases and at J to 3 bases, leaving 2 bases not matched to a gene. CDR3 length: 13 amino acids. The TCR comes from a human donor with alopecia areata. The rearrangement links TRBV5-4 to TRBJ2-7; the match to TRBD2 covers 7 bases. The sequenced sample consisted of NKG2D-low CD8+ T cells sorted from blood. CDR3 bases: TGTGCCAGCAGCTTTGGGACTAACTACGAGCAGTACTTC. This encodes CASSFGTNYEQYF. Using reference TRBV5-4 and TRBJ2-7 for the parts outside the CDR3, the full variable domain is ETGVTQSPTHLIKTRGQQVTLRCSSQSGHNTVSWYQQALGQGPQFIFQYYREEENGRGNFPPRFSGLQFPNYSSELNVNALELDDSALYLCASSFGTNYEQYFGPGTRLTVT.